This TCR beta chain was identified in a study of T cells after yellow fever vaccination. The table lists this clonotype with a few counts. Its antigen remains unknown. TCRdb ran MiXCR on the 5' RACE reads and lists one entry per CDR3 protein. This table has 150,000 to 200,000 distinct CDR3 sequences, over 7% appearing once. Study-wide points: Re-detected after boosting: most primary clones, 96% of CD4 and about 85% of CD8.

The CDR3 totals 14 residues. Trimming removed 4 bases from V and 4 bases from J, with 13 bases in between. The germline gives CDR1 MNHEY, CDR2 SVGAGI. This clonotype was obtained from a young man who received the YFV17D yellow fever vaccine. J is TRBJ1-1 and V is TRBV6-5; D is perhaps TRBD1 (6 bases). This specimen was CD8+ T cells sorted from PBMCs, taken 45 days after the yellow fever booster vaccination. CDR3 in amino acids: CASSSGGAGTEAFF. DNA for the CDR3: TGTGCCAGCAGTTCGGGGGGGGCTGGCACTGAAGCTTTCTTT.